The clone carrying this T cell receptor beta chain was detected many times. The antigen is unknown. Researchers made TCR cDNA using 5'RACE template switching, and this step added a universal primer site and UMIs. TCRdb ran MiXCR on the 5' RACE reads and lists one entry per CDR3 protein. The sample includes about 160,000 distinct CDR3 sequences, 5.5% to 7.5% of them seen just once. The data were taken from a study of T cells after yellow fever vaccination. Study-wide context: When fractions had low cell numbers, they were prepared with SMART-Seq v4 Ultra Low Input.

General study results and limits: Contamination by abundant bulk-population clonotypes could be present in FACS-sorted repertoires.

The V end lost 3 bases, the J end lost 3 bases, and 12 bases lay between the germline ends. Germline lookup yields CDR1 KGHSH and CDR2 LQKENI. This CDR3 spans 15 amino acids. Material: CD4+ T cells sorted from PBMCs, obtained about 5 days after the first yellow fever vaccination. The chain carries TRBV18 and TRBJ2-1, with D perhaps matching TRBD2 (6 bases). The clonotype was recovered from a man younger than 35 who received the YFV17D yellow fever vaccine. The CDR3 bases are TGTGCCAGCTCACCCGGGGGATTCAGCTACAATGAGCAGTTCTTC. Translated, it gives CASSPGGFSYNEQFF.